These 9 T cell receptor beta chains originate from one sample sequenced in a study of cytomegalovirus exposure and HLA in healthy donors. The data were produced by immunoSEQ multiplex PCR, yet TCRdb's version contains in-frame clones alone and is incomplete. The sample carries about 260,000 clones, roughly 88% recorded once. Sequencing input: PBMCs. These receptors all come from a woman in her 30s in good health and CMV-seronegative.

This clone was observed a single time. The J gene is TRBJ2-2, the V gene TRBV6-5; TRBD2 matches at 8 bases. CDR3 length: 16 amino acids. The germline gives CDR1 MNHEY, CDR2 SVGAGI. Losses at the gene ends were 4 bases for V and 5 bases for J; bases not matched to a gene: 9. Written as DNA, the CDR3 is TGTGCCAGCAGTTCCCCCAGCGGGAGTCGGACCGGGGAGCTGTTTTTT. This translates into CASSSPSGSRTGELFF.

The V gene is TRBV27, the J gene TRBJ2-2; tentatively, D is TRBD1 (5 bases). The CDR3 runs 14 residues. CDR1 and CDR2 (germline): MNHEY, SMNVEV (reference sequence). V lost 2 bases to trimming and J lost 7 bases, with 11 bases between them. The CDR3: CASSLRWGLGELFF. CDR3 in DNA: TGTGCCAGCAGTTTAAGGTGGGGCCTCGGGGAGCTGTTTTTT.

The chain recombines TRBV9 with TRBJ1-4; possible D gene TRBD1, 5 bases. The germline gives CDR1 SGDLS, CDR2 YYNGEE. The CDR3 length is 15 residues. V gave up 0 bases and J gave up 4 bases, with 10 bases separating them. CDR3 nucleotides: TGTGCCAGCAGCGTAGGGGGCAGCCTTAATGAAAAACTGTTTTTT. It is translated as CASSVGGSLNEKLFF.

This clone came up once. This chain links TRBV6-1 with TRBJ1-2; D is perhaps TRBD1 (5 bases). The CDR3 covers 14 residues. The V end lost 0 bases, the J end lost 3 bases, and 8 bases lay between the germline ends. Germline CDR1 MNHNS, CDR2 SASEGT. CDR3 DNA: TGTGCCAGCAGTGAAGCAGGGGCTGACTATGGCTACACCTTC. Translating it yields CASSEAGADYGYTF.

V is TRBV4-3 and J is TRBJ2-7; the match to TRBD2 covers 11 bases. V shed 8 bases, J shed 3 bases, and the junction held 9 bases outside the gene matches. The CDR3 contains 15 residues. Germline-derived CDR1 and CDR2 are LGHNA and YSLEER. Here the CDR3 reads CASATGTSGHYEQYF. CDR3 DNA sequence: TGCGCCAGCGCGACCGGGACTAGCGGCCACTACGAGCAGTACTTC.

This clone was found a few times. This chain links TRBV11-3 with TRBJ1-2, with D perhaps TRBD1 (5 bases). This CDR3 is built from 14 residues. Germline CDR1 is SGHNT and CDR2 is YENEEA. V shed 0 bases and J shed 5 bases, with 10 bases lying between them. The CDR3 is CASSLDTGTYGYTF. CDR3 nucleotide sequence: TGTGCCAGCAGCTTAGATACAGGCACGTATGGCTACACCTTC.

The V gene is TRBV5-4, the J gene TRBJ2-5, with TRBD2 matching 11 bases. The ends lost 4 bases at V and 5 bases at J; junction bases unmatched: 7. Germline CDR1 and CDR2: SGHNT and YYREEE (reference sequence). The CDR3 runs 15 residues. The chain's CDR3 is CASSPLLAGEETQYF. CDR3 sequence (DNA): TGTGCCAGCAGCCCCCTACTAGCGGGAGAGGAGACCCAGTACTTC.

V and J are TRBV7-8 and TRBJ1-1; no clear D. CDR1 and CDR2 from the germline V gene are SGHVS and FQNEAQ. V was cut by 1 base and J by 9 bases, with 9 bases left in between. CDR3 size: 12 residues. This CDR3 is CASSLVGWQAFF. The CDR3, as DNA: TGTGCCAGCAGCTTAGTGGGGTGGCAAGCTTTCTTT.

V is TRBV7-9 and J is TRBJ1-2; no clear D gene. Germline CDR1 and CDR2: SEHNR and FQNEAQ (reference sequence). There are 15 residues in the CDR3. The V end lost 7 bases, the J end lost 4 bases, and 19 bases lay between the germline ends. Here the CDR3 DNA reads TGTGCCAGCACCCCCTCTGGGAACAGACCCTATGGCTACACCTTC. It is translated as CASTPSGNRPYGYTF. The complete variable domain, with remaining parts taken from reference TRBV7-9 and TRBJ1-2, reads DTGVSQNPRHKITKRGQNVTFRCDPISEHNRLYWYRQTLGQGPEFLTYFQNEAQLEKSRLLSDRFSAERPKGSFSTLEIQRTEQGDSAMYLCASTPSGNRPYGYTFGSGTRLTVV.